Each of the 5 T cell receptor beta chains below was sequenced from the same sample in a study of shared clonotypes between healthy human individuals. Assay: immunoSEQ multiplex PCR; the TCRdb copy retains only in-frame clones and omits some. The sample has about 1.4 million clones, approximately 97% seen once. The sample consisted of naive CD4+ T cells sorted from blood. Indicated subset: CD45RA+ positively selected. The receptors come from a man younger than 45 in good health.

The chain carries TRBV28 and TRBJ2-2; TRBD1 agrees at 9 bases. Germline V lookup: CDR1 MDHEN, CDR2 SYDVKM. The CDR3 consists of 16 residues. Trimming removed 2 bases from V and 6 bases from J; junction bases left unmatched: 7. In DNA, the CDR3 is TGTGCCAGCAGTTTAGAAGGACAGGGGTTGGCCGGGGAGCTGTTTTTT. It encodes CASSLEGQGLAGELFF. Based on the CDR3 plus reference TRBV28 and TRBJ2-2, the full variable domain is DVKVTQSSRYLVKRTGEKVFLECVQDMDHENMFWYRQDPGLGLRLIYFSYDVKMKEKGDIPEGYSVSREKKERFSLILESASTNQTSMYLCASSLEGQGLAGELFFGEGSRLTVL.

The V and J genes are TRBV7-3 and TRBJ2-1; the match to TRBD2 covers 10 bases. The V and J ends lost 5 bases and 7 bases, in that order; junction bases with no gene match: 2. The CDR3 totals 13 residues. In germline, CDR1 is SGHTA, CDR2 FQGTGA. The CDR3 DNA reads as TGTGCCAGCAGCCAGGGACTAGCGAATGAGCAGTTCTTC. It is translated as CASSQGLANEQFF.

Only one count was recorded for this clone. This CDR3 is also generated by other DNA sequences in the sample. The CDR3, as DNA: TGCGCCAGCAGCCAAGAAGGGAGGGGGAGTTACGAGCAGTACTTC. Residues: CASSQEGRGSYEQYF. The V call is TRBV4-3, the J call TRBJ2-7; possible D gene TRBD2, 7 bases. This CDR3 has 15 amino acids. CDR1 is LGHNA and CDR2 is YSLEER in the germline V gene. V lost 0 bases and J lost 4, with 13 bases in between.

The CDR3 reads CASSARSTGLSGYTF. As DNA, the CDR3 is TGTGCCAGCAGCGCCCGGTCGACAGGGTTGAGCGGCTACACCTTC. V gene TRBV9 combines with J gene TRBJ1-2; 7 positions agree with TRBD1. Germline loops: CDR1 SGDLS, CDR2 YYNGEE. The CDR3 covers 15 residues. Unmatched junction bases numbered 13, after V lost 3 bases and J lost 8 bases.

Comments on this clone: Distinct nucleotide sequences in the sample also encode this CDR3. CDR3 protein: CASSPLASTDTQYF. CDR3 DNA: TGTGCCAGCTCACCACTAGCGAGCACAGATACGCAGTATTTT. The chain has TRBV18 and TRBJ2-3; weak D call: TRBD2 (5 bases). V was shortened by 1 base and J by 0 bases, with 5 bases between the two germline ends. The CDR3 sequence is 14 residues long. The germline V gene encodes CDR1 KGHSH and CDR2 LQKENI.